The rows below give T cell receptor beta chains drawn from one sample of a study of cytomegalovirus exposure and HLA in healthy donors. The data were produced by immunoSEQ multiplex PCR, yet TCRdb's version contains in-frame clones alone and is incomplete. The sample contains about 240,000 clones, approximately 84% of which appear only once. Sequencing was done on a sample of PBMCs. The receptors were gathered from a woman in her 30s in good health and CMV-seropositive. The CDR3 runs from the conserved cysteine through the conserved F or W. D genes are given only for firm matches. For some rows the clone size is stated as once, few or many, or as a class when expanded; others skip it.

v_call: TRBV11-3; d_call: .; clone_size: .; j_call: TRBJ2-7; cdr3_aa: CASSQTHYEQYF; cdr3_nt: TGTGCCAGCAGCCAAACTCACTACGAGCAGTACTTC
v_call: TRBV19; d_call: TRBD2; clone_size: .; j_call: TRBJ2-1; cdr3_aa: CASSPGGLAGRNEQFF; cdr3_nt: TGTGCCAGTAGCCCAGGGGGGCTAGCGGGACGGAATGAGCAGTTCTTC
v_call: TRBV10-2; d_call: .; clone_size: .; j_call: TRBJ1-5; cdr3_aa: CASSDPTGSNQPQHF; cdr3_nt: TGCGCCAGCAGTGACCCGACAGGTAGCAATCAGCCCCAGCATTTT
v_call: TRBV19; d_call: TRBD2; clone_size: .; j_call: TRBJ2-3; cdr3_aa: CASRAGGLTDTQYF; cdr3_nt: TGTGCCAGTAGGGCGGGAGGGCTCACAGATACGCAGTATTTT
v_call: TRBV18; d_call: .; clone_size: .; j_call: TRBJ1-1; cdr3_aa: CASSLKDRNTEAFF; cdr3_nt: TGTGCCAGCTCACTAAAGGACAGGAACACTGAAGCTTTCTTT
v_call: TRBV2; d_call: TRBD1; clone_size: .; j_call: TRBJ2-7; cdr3_aa: CASSVRDRRLYEQYF; cdr3_nt: TGTGCCAGCAGTGTACGGGACAGGAGACTATACGAGCAGTACTTC
v_call: TRBV27; d_call: TRBD2; clone_size: .; j_call: TRBJ2-1; cdr3_aa: CASSFGLAVYNEQFF; cdr3_nt: TGTGCCAGCAGTTTCGGTCTAGCGGTCTACAATGAGCAGTTCTTC
v_call: TRBV2; d_call: TRBD2; clone_size: .; j_call: TRBJ2-1; cdr3_aa: CASSKLAGGDNEQFF; cdr3_nt: TGTGCCAGCAGCAAGCTAGCGGGAGGGGACAATGAGCAGTTCTTC
v_call: TRBV29-1; d_call: TRBD2; clone_size: .; j_call: TRBJ2-3; cdr3_aa: CSVEGGLAGGRADTQYF; cdr3_nt: TGCAGCGTTGAAGGGGGACTAGCGGGAGGAAGAGCAGATACGCAGTATTTT
v_call: TRBV6-4; d_call: TRBD2; clone_size: few; j_call: TRBJ2-1; cdr3_aa: CASSDSRGLEQFF; cdr3_nt: TGTGCCAGCAGTGACTCAAGGGGACTAGAGCAGTTCTTC
v_call: TRBV14; d_call: TRBD2; clone_size: once; j_call: TRBJ2-2; cdr3_aa: CASSLDGTSGRTGELFF; cdr3_nt: TGTGCCAGCAGCCTAGATGGGACTAGCGGGAGGACCGGGGAGCTGTTTTTT
v_call: TRBV6-1; d_call: TRBD1; clone_size: .; j_call: TRBJ1-4; cdr3_aa: CASSSGQGGGEKLFF; cdr3_nt: TGTGCCAGCAGTTCAGGACAGGGTGGGGGTGAAAAACTGTTTTTT
v_call: TRBV4-1; d_call: TRBD2; clone_size: .; j_call: TRBJ2-1; cdr3_aa: CASSQDVSSGINEQFF; cdr3_nt: TGCGCCAGCAGCCAAGATGTCTCTAGCGGGATCAATGAGCAGTTCTTC
v_call: TRBV5-5; d_call: TRBD2; clone_size: .; j_call: TRBJ2-3; cdr3_aa: CASSLRGRAEDTQYF; cdr3_nt: TGTGCCAGCAGCTTGCGAGGGAGGGCCGAAGATACGCAGTATTTT
v_call: TRBV30; d_call: .; clone_size: .; j_call: TRBJ2-7; cdr3_aa: CAWSVLRTVGWEQYF; cdr3_nt: TGTGCCTGGAGTGTACTTCGGACAGTCGGATGGGAGCAGTACTTC
v_call: TRBV5-4; d_call: TRBD2; clone_size: .; j_call: TRBJ2-2; cdr3_aa: CASSSPSGGRTGELFF; cdr3_nt: TGTGCCAGCAGCTCTCCTAGCGGGGGGCGGACCGGGGAGCTGTTTTTT
v_call: TRBV29-1; d_call: .; clone_size: .; j_call: TRBJ2-2; cdr3_aa: CSVAMGGLGNTGELFF; cdr3_nt: TGCAGCGTCGCCATGGGAGGTCTGGGGAACACCGGGGAGCTGTTTTTT
v_call: TRBV27; d_call: TRBD1; clone_size: .; j_call: TRBJ2-5; cdr3_aa: CASSFQGQLSQETQYF; cdr3_nt: TGTGCCAGCAGTTTTCAGGGACAGTTATCCCAAGAGACCCAGTACTTC
v_call: TRBV28; d_call: TRBD2; clone_size: .; j_call: TRBJ2-1; cdr3_aa: CASSSPSLAGGLNEQFF; cdr3_nt: TGTGCCAGCAGTTCCCCCTCTCTAGCGGGAGGGCTGAATGAGCAGTTCTTC
v_call: TRBV27; d_call: .; clone_size: .; j_call: TRBJ2-5; cdr3_aa: CASSLAGRETQYF; cdr3_nt: TGTGCCAGCAGTTTGGCGGGGCGGGAGACCCAGTACTTC
v_call: TRBV11-2; d_call: TRBD1; clone_size: .; j_call: TRBJ1-1; cdr3_aa: CASSLWDRGHTEAFF; cdr3_nt: TGTGCCAGCAGCTTATGGGACAGGGGGCACACTGAAGCTTTCTTT
v_call: TRBV7-3; d_call: .; clone_size: .; j_call: TRBJ2-2; cdr3_aa: CASSLSGGPNTGELFF; cdr3_nt: TGTGCCAGCAGCTTATCGGGCGGGCCCAACACCGGGGAGCTGTTTTTT
v_call: TRBV28; d_call: TRBD1; clone_size: .; j_call: TRBJ2-1; cdr3_aa: CASSLTGGIDEQFF; cdr3_nt: TGTGCCAGCAGTTTAACAGGGGGTATCGATGAGCAGTTCTTC
v_call: TRBV2; d_call: TRBD1; clone_size: once; j_call: TRBJ1-5; cdr3_aa: CASSEGRGDQPQHF; cdr3_nt: TGTGCCAGCAGTGAAGGCAGGGGGGACCAGCCCCAGCATTTT
v_call: TRBV6-1; d_call: .; clone_size: .; j_call: TRBJ1-1; cdr3_aa: CASSDAGKVEAFF; cdr3_nt: TGTGCCAGCAGTGACGCGGGGAAGGTAGAAGCTTTCTTT
v_call: TRBV28; d_call: TRBD1; clone_size: .; j_call: TRBJ1-2; cdr3_aa: CASSLPIGGTAVTNYGYTF; cdr3_nt: TGTGCCAGCAGTTTACCTATAGGGGGGACAGCCGTAACTAACTATGGCTACACCTTC
v_call: TRBV11-2; d_call: TRBD2; clone_size: .; j_call: TRBJ2-1; cdr3_aa: CASRSGLADYNEQFF; cdr3_nt: TGTGCCAGCAGGTCCGGACTAGCGGATTACAATGAGCAGTTCTTC
v_call: TRBV4-1; d_call: TRBD2; clone_size: once; j_call: TRBJ2-3; cdr3_aa: CASSQDWIAGSDTQYF; cdr3_nt: TGCGCCAGCAGCCAAGACTGGATAGCGGGAAGCGATACGCAGTATTTT
v_call: TRBV12-5; d_call: TRBD2; clone_size: .; j_call: TRBJ2-1; cdr3_aa: CASGTDLRDYSWDEQFF; cdr3_nt: TGTGCTAGTGGCACTGACCTCCGGGACTACTCGTGGGATGAGCAGTTCTTC
v_call: TRBV28; d_call: .; clone_size: .; j_call: TRBJ2-3; cdr3_aa: CASSLPGLSTDTQYF; cdr3_nt: TGTGCCAGCAGCCTACCGGGACTTAGCACAGATACGCAGTATTTT
v_call: TRBV7-8; d_call: .; clone_size: .; j_call: TRBJ1-4; cdr3_aa: CASSLRAPRDEKLFF; cdr3_nt: TGTGCCAGCAGCTTAAGAGCCCCACGGGATGAAAAACTGTTTTTT
v_call: TRBV6-6; d_call: .; clone_size: .; j_call: TRBJ1-1; cdr3_aa: CASSYSWANTEAFF; cdr3_nt: TGTGCCAGCAGTTACTCTTGGGCGAACACTGAAGCTTTCTTT
v_call: TRBV28; d_call: .; clone_size: .; j_call: TRBJ2-5; cdr3_aa: CASSPGLYQETQYF; cdr3_nt: TGTGCCAGCAGTCCAGGATTGTACCAAGAGACCCAGTACTTC
v_call: TRBV9; d_call: .; clone_size: .; j_call: TRBJ1-2; cdr3_aa: CASSGLETGYGYTF; cdr3_nt: TGTGCCAGCAGCGGTTTGGAAACAGGCTATGGCTACACCTTC
v_call: TRBV28; d_call: TRBD2; clone_size: .; j_call: TRBJ2-3; cdr3_aa: CASSSSLTSGKDTQYF; cdr3_nt: TGTGCCAGCAGTTCATCTCTTACTAGCGGGAAAGATACGCAGTATTTT
v_call: TRBV6-1; d_call: .; clone_size: .; j_call: TRBJ1-1; cdr3_aa: CASRGGSLNTEAFF; cdr3_nt: TGTGCCAGTAGGGGGGGGTCTTTGAACACTGAAGCTTTCTTT
v_call: TRBV6-1; d_call: .; clone_size: .; j_call: TRBJ2-7; cdr3_aa: CASSGGGRQGYEQYF; cdr3_nt: TGTGCCAGCAGTGGAGGGGGGAGACAGGGCTACGAGCAGTACTTC
v_call: TRBV19; d_call: TRBD2; clone_size: .; j_call: TRBJ2-2; cdr3_aa: CASIGIAGLNTGELFF; cdr3_nt: TGTGCCAGTATTGGGATAGCGGGATTGAACACCGGGGAGCTGTTTTTT
v_call: TRBV4-2; d_call: .; clone_size: .; j_call: TRBJ2-1; cdr3_aa: CASSQDTREGRNEQFF; cdr3_nt: TGTGCCAGCAGCCAAGATACGCGGGAAGGTAGAAATGAGCAGTTCTTC
v_call: TRBV13; d_call: .; clone_size: few; j_call: TRBJ1-2; cdr3_aa: CASSLNGGGF; cdr3_nt: TGTGCCAGCAGCTTAAATGGGGGGGGCTTC
v_call: TRBV2; d_call: .; clone_size: .; j_call: TRBJ1-1; cdr3_aa: CASEGLRGGGEYTEAFF; cdr3_nt: TGTGCCAGCGAGGGATTGAGGGGAGGGGGGGAGTACACTGAAGCTTTCTTT
v_call: TRBV21-1; d_call: .; clone_size: .; j_call: TRBJ1-5; cdr3_aa: CASSSPRDRIYSNQPQHF; cdr3_nt: TGTGCCAGCAGTAGCCCCCGGGACAGAATCTATAGCAATCAGCCCCAGCATTTT
v_call: TRBV29-1; d_call: .; clone_size: .; j_call: TRBJ2-5; cdr3_aa: CSVEDIYQETQYF; cdr3_nt: TGCAGCGTTGAAGACATTTACCAAGAGACCCAGTACTTC
v_call: TRBV19; d_call: TRBD2; clone_size: .; j_call: TRBJ2-7; cdr3_aa: CASSPGTSGSYEQYF; cdr3_nt: TGTGCCAGTAGTCCTGGGACTAGCGGGAGTTACGAGCAGTACTTC
v_call: TRBV11-2; d_call: TRBD1; clone_size: .; j_call: TRBJ2-5; cdr3_aa: CASSLGPLVGQSQETQYF; cdr3_nt: TGTGCCAGCAGCTTAGGTCCTCTAGTGGGACAGAGCCAAGAGACCCAGTACTTC
v_call: TRBV19; d_call: .; clone_size: .; j_call: TRBJ1-5; cdr3_aa: CASSIWWDSEIYQPQHF; cdr3_nt: TGTGCCAGTAGTATATGGTGGGACTCAGAAATCTATCAGCCCCAGCATTTT
v_call: TRBV29-1; d_call: .; clone_size: .; j_call: TRBJ2-1; cdr3_aa: CSVEVLTGIADNEQFF; cdr3_nt: TGCAGCGTTGAAGTTCTGACAGGAATTGCCGACAATGAGCAGTTCTTC
v_call: TRBV19; d_call: .; clone_size: .; j_call: TRBJ2-2; cdr3_aa: CASSIGARELFF; cdr3_nt: TGTGCCAGTAGTATAGGGGCCAGGGAGCTGTTTTTT